These 25 T cell receptor beta chains originate from one sample sequenced in a study of spatial heterogeneity in lung cancer. Time point defined: sample taken at primary tumor resection. TCRs were sequenced from unsorted whole RNA of tumor, nontumor lung or PBMC. TCRdb re-derived calls from the 5' RACE reads in MiXCR, one entry per CDR3 protein. The table has tens of thousands of distinct CDR3 sequences, approximately 12% seen once; the top ten hold roughly 41%. Specimen: PBMCs, collected at surgery. The receptors stem from a male donor with early-stage non-small cell lung cancer.

The rearrangement uses TRBV20-1 and TRBJ2-3; D is undetermined. This CDR3 has 14 amino acids. The germline gives CDR1 DFQATT, CDR2 SNEGSKA (reference sequence). V was clipped by 0 bases and J by 0 bases, with 7 bases between them. The CDR3 bases are TGCAGTGCTAGAGATTGGTCGAGCACAGATACGCAGTATTTT. Its translation is CSARDWSSTDTQYF.

The sample holds a few counts of this clonotype. The rearrangement links TRBV6-2 or TRBV6-3 to TRBJ2-3; 8 bases agree with TRBD2. CDR3 length: 15 residues. The V gene end was trimmed by 6 bases and the J gene end by 3 bases; junction bases not matched to a gene: 8. Germline CDR1 reads MNHEY; CDR2 reads SVGEGT. For the CDR3, the DNA is TGTGCCAGCAGGCGGTTTAGCGGGATTACAGATACGCAGTATTTT. The encoded protein is CASRRFSGITDTQYF.

The rearrangement uses TRBV12-3 or TRBV12-4 and TRBJ2-3, with 10 bases identical to TRBD2. The CDR3 covers 15 residues. V lost 5 bases and J lost 11; bases outside the gene matches: 13. DNA for the CDR3: TGTGCCAGCAGTATACCTGGTCCAAGCGGGGGGGAGCAGTATTTT. Translating it yields CASSIPGPSGGEQYF.

The chain uses TRBV20-1 and TRBJ2-3; TRBD1 aligns across 7 bases. The CDR3 is 15 amino acids. The V and J ends lost 5 bases and 2 bases, in that order; junction bases with no gene match: 10. CDR1 is DFQATT and CDR2 is SNEGSKA in the germline V gene (reference sequence). The CDR3 here is CSAPDRRSHTDTQYF. The CDR3 DNA reads as TGCAGTGCTCCGGACAGGCGAAGTCACACAGATACGCAGTATTTT.

The chain combines TRBV5-1 with TRBJ2-7, with D perhaps given as TRBD1 or TRBD2 (5 bases each). CDR3 length: 14 residues. The V gene lost 4 bases and the J gene lost 2 bases, with 13 bases spanning the gap. CDR1 and CDR2 (germline): SGHRS, YFSETQ. The CDR3 nucleotides are TGCGCCAGCAGCCCCGACGGGACGGCCTACGAGCAGTACTTC. Translation gives CASSPDGTAYEQYF. Complete variable domain (other parts from reference TRBV5-1 and TRBJ2-7): KAGVTQTPRYLIKTRGQQVTLSCSPISGHRSVSWYQQTPGQGLQFLFEYFSETQRNKGNFPGRFSGRQFSNSRSEMNVSTLELGDSALYLCASSPDGTAYEQYFGPGTRLTVT.

This chain links TRBV5-8 with TRBJ2-7; TRBD2 is a possible D gene (5 bases). Trimming shortened V by 3 bases and J by 5 bases, and 15 bases separated the two germline ends. The CDR3 has 14 amino acids. CDR1 is SGHTS, CDR2 YDEGEE, per germline. CDR3 loop: CASSSVAGRDEQYF. The CDR3, as DNA: TGTGCCAGCAGCTCTGTCGCGGGTAGGGACGAGCAGTACTTC.

This clonotype has more than one count but fewer than ten. The J gene is TRBJ2-7, the V gene TRBV28; D might be TRBD2 (5 bases). The ends were cut back, 6 bases at V and 1 base at J, with 16 bases in the middle. CDR3 length: 15 amino acids. Germline V gene data show CDR1 as MDHEN and CDR2 as SYDVKM. The CDR3 DNA is TGTGCCAGCAGCCCCCTCATGCCGGGGTCCTACGAGCAGTACTTC. Translation gives CASSPLMPGSYEQYF.

This chain joins TRBV30 and TRBJ2-7; the match to TRBD1 covers 9 bases. The trim removed 2 bases at V and 3 bases at J, leaving 14 bases unmatched. This CDR3 is built from 17 residues. The germline CDR1 and CDR2 sequences are GTSNPN and SVGIG (reference sequence). The CDR3 DNA reads as TGTGCCTGGAGTCCCGGGACAGGGACCTTTATTGTCTACGAGCAGTACTTC. Its protein is CAWSPGTGTFIVYEQYF.

This chain uses TRBV4-2 with TRBJ2-5; perhaps TRBD1 as D (5 bases). This CDR3 spans 14 amino acids. CDR1 and CDR2 (germline): LGHNA, YNFKEQ. V lost 1 base, J lost 1 base, and 7 bases lay in between. The chain's CDR3 is CASSQGQTQETQYF. The CDR3 DNA follows: TGTGCCAGCAGCCAAGGACAGACCCAAGAGACCCAGTACTTC.

This rearrangement joins TRBV29-1 to TRBJ2-2; TRBD2 is a possible D gene (6 bases). The germline V gene has CDR1 SQVTM and CDR2 ANQGSEA. CDR3 length: 14 amino acids. V was clipped by 5 bases and J by 3 bases, with 13 bases between them. CDR3 protein: CSVTGLRYTGELFF. The DNA of the CDR3 is TGCAGCGTTACCGGACTACGGTACACCGGGGAGCTGTTTTTT.

Details on this clonotype: One end of the junction varies from germline; a read error may be responsible. The V gene is TRBV7-3, the J gene TRBJ2-3, with 7 nucleotides matching TRBD2. Germline V gene sequence: CDR1 SGHTA, CDR2 FQGTGA. The CDR3 length is 16 residues. The DNA for the CDR3 is TGTGCCAGCAGCTACACAGCGGGAACGAGCACAGATACGCGGTATTTT. It encodes CASSYTAGTSTDTRYF.

V usage is TRBV27 and J usage is TRBJ2-3, with D possibly being TRBD2 (5 bases). Trimming stripped 3 bases from V and 7 bases from J, with 20 bases between. This CDR3 spans 16 amino acids. The germline V gene has CDR1 MNHEY and CDR2 SMNVEV (reference sequence). CDR3 in amino acids: CASSFALSRGPNTQYF. For the CDR3, the DNA is TGTGCCAGCAGTTTCGCCCTTTCGAGAGGGCCGAATACGCAGTATTTT.

This clonotype was picked up a small number of times. This chain links TRBV25-1 with TRBJ2-5; tentatively, D is TRBD1 (6 bases). This CDR3 spans 15 amino acids. The V end was cut by 5 bases, the J end by 6 bases, with 19 bases between. Germline CDR1 is MGHDK and CDR2 is SYGVNS. The CDR3 nucleotides read TGTGCCAGCAGTAACCAAGACAGGCCTGGGCAGACCCAGTACTTC. This gives the protein CASSNQDRPGQTQYF.

This clonotype has only a few counts. This chain uses TRBV24-1 with TRBJ2-3, with 7 bases lining up with TRBD2. Germline loops: CDR1 KGHDR, CDR2 SFDVKD. V shed 5 bases, J shed 1 base, and the junction held 8 bases outside the gene matches. This CDR3 contains 16 residues. CDR3 bases: TGTGCCACCAGTGGGGATGTGGGGGGGGGCACAGATACGCAGTATTTT. This gives the protein CATSGDVGGGTDTQYF.

The genes are TRBV5-1 and TRBJ2-3; TRBD2 matches 7 bases. The junction had 10 bases not matched to a gene; V was cut back by 1 base and J by 2 bases. This CDR3 has 17 residues. Germline CDR1 is SGHRS and CDR2 is YFSETQ. The CDR3 protein is CASSLTGGEGLTDTQYF. The DNA of the CDR3 is TGCGCCAGCAGCTTGACAGGAGGGGAGGGACTCACAGATACGCAGTATTTT.

The chain couples TRBV28 to TRBJ2-7; the D is unclear. CDR1 and CDR2 from the germline V gene are MDHEN and SYDVKM. Trimming cost V 1 base and J 2 bases, with 3 bases left between them. The CDR3 has 12 amino acids. The chain's CDR3 is CASSLSAYEQYF. The CDR3 DNA reads TGTGCCAGCAGTTTATCGGCCTACGAGCAGTACTTC.

With regard to this clonotype: A read error may produce the germline difference seen at one junction end. This chain links TRBV3-1 with TRBJ2-2; 10 nucleotides line up with TRBD2. The CDR3 contains 20 residues. Germline assignment: CDR1 LGHDT and CDR2 YNNKEL (reference sequence). The CDR3 protein is CVSSQDRRLAGARNTGELFF. The DNA for the CDR3 is TGTGTCAGCAGCCAAGATCGTAGGCTAGCGGGGGCCCGGAACACCGGGGAGCTGTTTTTT.

In its sample, this clonotype was seen a few times. The chain carries TRBV10-1 and TRBJ2-5; no reliable D call. The CDR3 consists of 16 residues. With 4 bases removed from V and 7 bases from J, the gap between germline ends came to 22 bases. Germline CDR1 is WNHNN and CDR2 is SYGVQD (reference sequence). Here the CDR3 DNA reads TGCGCCAGCAGTGGAGGCGCGACTGGAGAACCTGCGACCCAGTACTTC. It encodes CASSGGATGEPATQYF.

Many counts were recorded for this clonotype. V is TRBV7-2 and J is TRBJ2-2; the D gene could be TRBD1 or TRBD2 (5 bases each). Germline V CDR1 and CDR2: SGHTA, FQGNSA. The CDR3 is 17 amino acids. The germline V and J ends were trimmed by 4 bases and 7 bases, with 22 bases remaining between them. The CDR3 bases are TGTGCCAGCAGCTCGGACTCGACACCCCACACAGGCGGGGAGCTGTTTTTT. Its protein product is CASSSDSTPHTGGELFF.

This clonotype was seen repeatedly, ten times or more. The J gene is TRBJ2-2, the V gene TRBV27, with D perhaps being TRBD1 or TRBD2 (5 bases each). The V and J ends lost 5 bases and 4 bases respectively, with 20 bases between them. CDR3 length: 17 amino acids. The germline V gene has CDR1 MNHEY and CDR2 SMNVEV (reference sequence). The CDR3 protein is CASSPSGTLPGTGELFF. CDR3 coding DNA: TGTGCCAGCAGTCCGTCCGGGACCCTCCCGGGCACCGGGGAGCTGTTTTTT.

The chain links TRBV7-2 to TRBJ2-7, with TRBD1 matching 9 bases. The CDR3 sequence is 15 residues long. Per germline, CDR1 SGHTA and CDR2 FQGNSA. With 0 bases clipped from V and 5 bases from J, the junction kept 5 bases outside the gene matches. In DNA form, the CDR3 reads TGTGCCAGCAGCTTAGCTACGGGACAGGGACACGAGCAGTACTTC. It is translated as CASSLATGQGHEQYF.

The sample holds a few counts of this clonotype. The rearrangement joins TRBV4-1 to TRBJ2-1; 7 bases line up with TRBD1. The CDR3 is 16 residues long. Germline V gene data show CDR1 as MGHRA and CDR2 as YSYEKL. Unmatched junction bases numbered 10, after V lost 6 bases and J lost 2 bases. This chain's CDR3 is CASRLLPGTAYNEQFF. In DNA form, the CDR3 reads TGCGCCAGCAGGCTACTCCCCGGGACAGCCTACAATGAGCAGTTCTTC.

The chain is built from TRBV6-6 and TRBJ2-5; the D is unclear. In germline, CDR1 is MNHNY, CDR2 SVGAGI (reference sequence). The CDR3 is 12 residues long. Trimming stripped 5 bases from V and 2 bases from J, with 6 bases between. CDR3: CASSPNQETQYF. Written as DNA, the CDR3 is TGTGCCAGCAGTCCCAATCAAGAGACCCAGTACTTC.

This clonotype was found a few times. The rearrangement links TRBV28 to TRBJ2-7, with 10 bases that match TRBD2. The V gene's germline CDR1 is MDHEN and CDR2 SYDVKM. V dropped 3 bases and J dropped 6; count of bases not matched to a gene: 8. The CDR3 covers 15 residues. In DNA form, the CDR3 reads TGTGCCAGCAGTTTCCCTAGCGGGAGTTCGGGCGAGCAGTACTTC. It encodes CASSFPSGSSGEQYF.

Many counts were recorded for this clonotype. The genes are TRBV20-1 and TRBJ2-7; D may be TRBD1 or TRBD2 (5 bases each). CDR1 and CDR2 (germline): DFQATT, SNEGSKA (reference sequence). The CDR3 sequence is 11 residues long. Between the trimmed V and J ends, which lost 3 bases and 3 bases, there was a span of 6 bases. In nucleotides, the CDR3 is TGCAGTGCTAGGGGGGACTACGAGCAGTACTTC. Protein sequence: CSARGDYEQYF.